Shown below are 2 T cell receptor beta chains from a single sample sequenced in a study of blood T cell repertoires in COVID-19. Generated by immunoSEQ multiplex PCR, the TCRdb table keeps only in-frame clones and is missing some. The table includes 200,000 to 250,000 clones, 75% to 85% detected once. Sequencing was performed on PBMCs or T cells enriched from blood (not recorded which). These receptors were collected from a woman between 40 and 50 years old with acute COVID-19.

The chain carries TRBV6-5 and TRBJ1-6; the match to TRBD1 covers 12 bases. The CDR3 spans 15 residues. The V gene end was trimmed by 4 bases and the J gene end by 10 bases; junction bases not matched to a gene: 5. CDR1 MNHEY and CDR2 SVGAGI come from the germline V gene. The CDR3 sequence: CASSSGTGGASPLHF. In DNA form, the CDR3 reads TGTGCCAGCAGTTCCGGGACAGGGGGCGCCTCACCCCTCCACTTT.

The rearrangement joins TRBV11-2 to TRBJ1-3; maybe TRBD1 (5 bases). The CDR3 covers 15 residues. Germline CDR1 SGHAT, CDR2 FQNNGV. Trimming left V 4 bases short and J 0 bases short, with 10 bases between. For the CDR3, the DNA is TGTGCCAGCAGCTCGGGGGGGTTCTCTGGAAACACCATATATTTT. This codes for CASSSGGFSGNTIYF.